These 32 T cell receptor beta chains were all obtained from the same sample, sequenced in a study of cytomegalovirus exposure and HLA in healthy donors. The method was immunoSEQ multiplex PCR; TCRdb's version includes in-frame clones alone and lacks a portion of them. This sample carries some 63,000 clones, 70% to 90% of them seen once, and the ten largest clones take 0.95% to 1.5%. Sequencing was done on a sample of PBMCs. The receptors were sampled from a young woman in good health and CMV-seronegative.

V usage is TRBV11-2 and J usage is TRBJ2-7, with 10 bases aligning to TRBD2. This CDR3 is built from 19 residues. The germline gives CDR1 SGHAT, CDR2 FQNNGV. The V segment lost 1 base and the J segment 4 bases; nucleotides outside the gene matches: 16. As DNA, the CDR3 is TGTGCCAGCAGCTTAGTACGTTTGGAAACTAGCGGGAACCGATACGAGCAGTACTTC. The encoded protein is CASSLVRLETSGNRYEQYF.

This rearrangement joins TRBV11-2 to TRBJ2-5; 8 nucleotides align to TRBD2. The CDR3 sequence is 14 residues long. The V and J ends lost 8 bases and 5 bases, in that order; junction bases with no gene match: 10. Germline values: CDR1 SGHAT, CDR2 FQNNGV. CDR3: CASRNGLAGETQYF. As DNA, the CDR3 is TGTGCCAGCCGAAACGGACTAGCTGGGGAGACCCAGTACTTC.

V gene TRBV5-1 combines with J gene TRBJ2-3; the D gene is possibly TRBD2 (6 bases). The CDR3 runs to 15 residues. V was pared by 0 bases and J by 2 bases, with 10 bases between. CDR1 is SGHRS, CDR2 YFSETQ, per germline. The CDR3 reads CASSLGGGDTDTQYF. CDR3 DNA sequence: TGCGCCAGCAGCTTGGGTGGCGGGGACACAGATACGCAGTATTTT.

This rearrangement joins TRBV5-8 to TRBJ1-5; 7 bases map to TRBD1. J gave up 0 bases and V 4 bases, and 16 bases lay outside the gene matches. Germline loops: CDR1 SGHTS, CDR2 YDEGEE. The CDR3 is made up of 19 amino acids. The chain's CDR3 is CASSLLPTGNHYSNQPQHF. The CDR3 DNA reads TGTGCCAGCAGCCTTCTCCCGACAGGGAACCATTATAGCAATCAGCCCCAGCATTTT.

This clone was seen just once. The CDR3 region is CASISGQGNEAFF. Written as DNA, the CDR3 is TGTGCCAGCATTTCCGGACAGGGAAACGAAGCTTTCTTT. The rearrangement joins TRBV28 to TRBJ1-1; 8 nucleotides agree with TRBD1. CDR1 is MDHEN and CDR2 is SYDVKM in the germline V gene. CDR3 length: 13 amino acids. V was clipped by 7 bases and J by 8 bases; unmatched bases: 9.

This clone showed up just once. The chain links TRBV18 to TRBJ1-1; D uncertain. V lost 6 bases and J lost 1, with 9 bases in between. Looked up from germline, CDR1 is KGHSH and CDR2 is LQKENI. The CDR3 is 13 residues long. CDR3 residues: CASSSQWNTEAFF. The DNA for the CDR3 is TGTGCCAGCTCGTCCCAATGGAACACTGAAGCTTTCTTT.

This chain uses TRBV27 with TRBJ1-2; 7 nucleotides match TRBD1. This CDR3 has 13 residues. The V gene's germline CDR1 is MNHEY and CDR2 SMNVEV (reference sequence). V shed 6 bases, J shed 6 bases, and the junction held 7 bases outside the gene matches. CDR3 in amino acids: CASRRDGTDGYTF. In DNA form, the CDR3 reads TGTGCCAGCAGGCGGGACGGGACAGATGGCTACACCTTC.

This clone has a handful of counts. The chain recombines TRBV4-2 with TRBJ1-5, with TRBD1 matching 7 bases. J was trimmed by 5 bases and V by 0 bases; bases with no gene match: 1. The CDR3 consists of 14 residues. CDR1 LGHNA and CDR2 YNFKEQ come from the germline V gene. CDR3 sequence (DNA): TGTGCCAGCAGCCAAGAGGGACAGCATCAGCCCCAGCATTTT. Translated: CASSQEGQHQPQHF.

The CDR3 DNA sequence: TGTGCCAGCAGTGGCCCCGTGGGCGCGAGCTCCTACAATGAGCAGTTCTTC. Residues: CASSGPVGASSYNEQFF. The chain combines TRBV25-1 with TRBJ2-1; D is uncertain. CDR1 MGHDK and CDR2 SYGVNS come from the germline V gene. The CDR3 is 17 amino acids. With 4 bases removed from V and 0 bases from J, the gap between germline ends came to 16 bases.

This clone was seen a single time. This sequence joins TRBV6-1 and TRBJ2-1; 7 bases map to TRBD1. CDR1 is MNHNS and CDR2 is SASEGT in the germline V gene. The CDR3 extends over 18 amino acids. V was pared by 3 bases and J by 4 bases, with 15 bases of the junction left unmatched. In DNA, the CDR3 is TGTGCCAGCAGTGACAGTCTCCATGGACAGGCGTTATACAATGAGCAGTTCTTC. Encoded protein: CASSDSLHGQALYNEQFF.

The chain recombines TRBV30 with TRBJ2-7; TRBD2 aligns across 7 bases. Germline V gene lookup returns CDR1 GTSNPN and CDR2 SVGIG (reference sequence). This CDR3 has 14 amino acids. The ends lost 4 bases at V and 3 bases at J; junction bases unmatched: 9. This CDR3 is CAWNPPGRIYEQYF. In DNA, the CDR3 is TGTGCCTGGAACCCCCCCGGGAGGATCTACGAGCAGTACTTC.

The chain uses TRBV2 and TRBJ2-3; 7 nucleotides align to TRBD1. Per germline, CDR1 SNHLY and CDR2 FYNNEI. The ends lost 11 bases at V and 1 base at J; junction bases unmatched: 15. This CDR3 spans 16 amino acids. CDR3 sequence: CACHPPRQGRTDTQYF. CDR3 nucleotide sequence: TGTGCCTGCCACCCCCCGAGACAGGGACGCACAGATACGCAGTATTTT.

This chain uses TRBV7-8 with TRBJ2-1; D not resolved. V shed 0 bases and J shed 4 bases, with 10 bases lying between them. This CDR3 region has 15 residues. Per the germline V gene, CDR1 is SGHVS and CDR2 is FQNEAQ. The CDR3 DNA is TGTGCCAGCAGCTTAGCGGAGTTATTATACAATGAGCAGTTCTTC. This translates into CASSLAELLYNEQFF.

The chain joins TRBV19 to TRBJ2-1; 10 nucleotides match TRBD2. J was trimmed by 9 bases and V by 2 bases; bases with no gene match: 7. The CDR3 length is 15 residues. The V gene's germline CDR1 is LNHDA and CDR2 SQIVND (reference sequence). This CDR3 reads CASSITKRGGGEQFF. The CDR3 DNA sequence: TGTGCCAGTAGTATAACCAAGCGGGGGGGCGGTGAGCAGTTCTTC.

V gene TRBV6-1 combines with J gene TRBJ1-1; the match to TRBD1 covers 9 bases. The CDR3 has 15 amino acids. Germline V gene sequence: CDR1 MNHNS, CDR2 SASEGT. The ends lost 5 bases at V and 6 bases at J; junction bases unmatched: 10. The CDR3: CASSKIEQGAPEAFF. In DNA form, the CDR3 reads TGTGCCAGCAGTAAAATAGAACAGGGGGCACCTGAAGCTTTCTTT.

The rearrangement uses TRBV4-1 and TRBJ2-5; TRBD1 aligns across 7 bases. The germline gives CDR1 MGHRA, CDR2 YSYEKL. V lost 6 bases, J lost 1 base, and 5 bases stayed unmatched. The CDR3 is 14 residues long. This CDR3 is CASRRTGSQETQYF. The CDR3 coding sequence is TGCGCCAGCAGACGGACAGGTTCCCAAGAGACCCAGTACTTC.

This rearrangement joins TRBV28 to TRBJ1-1, with unresolved D. CDR1 and CDR2 (germline): MDHEN, SYDVKM. This CDR3 spans 15 amino acids. Trimming took 3 bases from V and 0 from J, leaving 11 bases between them. The CDR3 spells CASSFYNSMNTEAFF. CDR3 coding DNA: TGTGCCAGCAGTTTCTATAACTCCATGAACACTGAAGCTTTCTTT.

The chain is built from TRBV6-5 and TRBJ2-7; 12 bases line up with TRBD2. From germline, CDR1 is MNHEY and CDR2 SVGAGI. CDR3 size: 13 residues. With V trimmed by 8 bases and J by 3 bases, 2 bases remained unmatched. In DNA, the CDR3 is TGTGCCAGCGCTAGCGGGGGGGACTACGAGCAGTACTTC. It encodes CASASGGDYEQYF.

This clone was picked up a small number of times. The rearrangement uses TRBV2 and TRBJ2-7, with 7 bases aligning to TRBD1. CDR1 is SNHLY and CDR2 is FYNNEI in the germline V gene. The CDR3 runs to 12 residues. V lost 6 bases, J lost 3 bases, and 2 bases stayed unmatched. In DNA form, the CDR3 reads TGTGCCAGCAGCGGACAGGACTACGAGCAGTACTTC. It is translated as CASSGQDYEQYF.

This sequence joins TRBV6-1 and TRBJ2-7, with D tentatively TRBD1 (7 bases). Germline V gene data show CDR1 as MNHNS and CDR2 as SASEGT. With 7 bases removed from V and 6 bases from J, the gap between germline ends came to 19 bases. The CDR3 contains 14 residues. Written as DNA, the CDR3 is TGTGCCAGCACCCTCAGGGGGGTACTCCGCGAGCAGTACTTC. Its translation: CASTLRGVLREQYF.

V gene TRBV5-5 combines with J gene TRBJ2-5, with D unclear. V was trimmed by 6 bases and J by 0 bases, leaving 12 bases between them. From germline, CDR1 is SGHKS and CDR2 YYEKEE (reference sequence). CDR3 length equals 14 residues. This CDR3 reads CASNLPPNQETQYF. The CDR3 bases are TGTGCCAGCAACCTGCCCCCTAACCAAGAGACCCAGTACTTC.

This clone was recorded once. The rearrangement links TRBV6-1 to TRBJ2-1, with D tentatively TRBD1 (5 bases). Germline values: CDR1 MNHNS, CDR2 SASEGT. The V end lost 2 bases, the J end lost 7 bases, and 9 bases lay between the germline ends. CDR3 length: 13 residues. CDR3: CASSETGWNEQFF. In DNA form, the CDR3 reads TGTGCCAGCAGTGAAACAGGTTGGAATGAGCAGTTCTTC.

The table lists this clone with a few counts. V and J are TRBV5-8 and TRBJ1-1; a possible D gene is TRBD1 (5 bases). This CDR3 region has 17 residues. With 4 bases removed from V and 1 base from J, the gap between germline ends came to 20 bases. The germline V gene encodes CDR1 SGHTS and CDR2 YDEGEE. CDR3 residues: CASSPRAVWGENTEAFF. The CDR3 region has the DNA TGTGCCAGCAGCCCCCGGGCCGTGTGGGGGGAGAACACTGAAGCTTTCTTT. Based on the CDR3 plus reference TRBV5-8 and TRBJ1-1, the full variable domain is EAGVTQSPTHLIKTRGQQATLRCSPISGHTSVYWYQQALGLGLQFLLWYDEGEERNRGNFPPRFSGRQFPNYSSELNVNALELEDSALYLCASSPRAVWGENTEAFFGQGTRLTVV.

This chain connects TRBV7-2 to TRBJ2-3; TRBD1 agrees at 8 bases. Germline values: CDR1 SGHTA, CDR2 FQGNSA. V shed 3 bases and J 3 bases; nucleotides not matched to a gene: 5. The CDR3 has 15 amino acids. CDR3 amino acids: CASSFSQGATDTQYF. The CDR3 coding sequence is TGTGCCAGCAGCTTCAGTCAGGGGGCGACAGATACGCAGTATTTT.

The genes are TRBV11-2 and TRBJ2-5, with TRBD2 matching 12 bases. CDR3 length: 19 amino acids. V gave up 0 bases and J gave up 2 bases; unmatched junction bases: 10. Germline CDR1 reads SGHAT; CDR2 reads FQNNGV. CDR3 in DNA: TGTGCCAGCAGCTTAGATCAAAGGCTAGCGGGGGGGCGACAAGAGACCCAGTACTTC. It yields the protein CASSLDQRLAGGRQETQYF.

The CDR3 DNA reads TGTGCCACCACGAAGGGGGACACAGATACGCAGTATTTT. It is translated as CATTKGDTDTQYF. This chain uses TRBV28 with TRBJ2-3; weak D call: TRBD1 (6 bases). This CDR3 region has 13 residues. Trimming removed 10 bases at V and 2 bases at J, with 13 bases between. The germline gives CDR1 MDHEN, CDR2 SYDVKM.

The chain links TRBV9 to TRBJ2-5; no reliable D call. CDR1 and CDR2 (germline): SGDLS, YYNGEE. This CDR3 is built from 14 residues. Trimming stripped 0 bases from V and 3 bases from J, with 9 bases between. The CDR3 spells CASSVGWRKETQYF. The CDR3, as DNA: TGTGCCAGCAGCGTAGGATGGCGGAAAGAGACCCAGTACTTC.

The rearrangement joins TRBV7-9 to TRBJ1-6, with 8 positions matching TRBD1. Germline V gene data show CDR1 as SEHNR and CDR2 as FQNEAQ (reference sequence). V was pared by 5 bases and J by 0 bases, with 6 bases of the junction left unmatched. This CDR3 region has 17 residues. As DNA, the CDR3 is TGTGCCAGCAGCCACCCCGACAGGGGCTCCTATAATTCACCCCTCCACTTT. It is translated as CASSHPDRGSYNSPLHF.

The V gene is TRBV28, the J gene TRBJ1-1, with 7 nucleotides matching TRBD1. CDR1 is MDHEN and CDR2 is SYDVKM in the germline V gene. The CDR3 is made up of 14 amino acids. V shed 10 bases and J 1 base; nucleotides not matched to a gene: 9. CDR3 sequence reads: CATIEPGGNTEAFF. CDR3 nucleotides: TGTGCCACGATTGAACCAGGGGGGAACACTGAAGCTTTCTTT. Full variable domain (rest looked up from reference TRBV28 and TRBJ1-1): DVKVTQSSRYLVKRTGEKVFLECVQDMDHENMFWYRQDPGLGLRLIYFSYDVKMKEKGDIPEGYSVSREKKERFSLILESASTNQTSMYLCATIEPGGNTEAFFGQGTRLTVV.

The chain couples TRBV9 to TRBJ2-5; the D gene is possibly TRBD2 (6 bases). Trimming pared 0 bases from V and 4 bases from J, leaving 7 bases between. The CDR3 loop spans 13 amino acids. The germline V gene encodes CDR1 SGDLS and CDR2 YYNGEE. CDR3: CASSVEGGETQYF. The CDR3 nucleotides are TGTGCCAGCAGCGTAGAGGGAGGAGAGACCCAGTACTTC.

This chain links TRBV28 with TRBJ2-1, with 9 bases identical to TRBD2. J gave up 5 bases and V 2 bases, and 7 bases lay outside the gene matches. Germline V CDR1 and CDR2: MDHEN, SYDVKM. The CDR3 totals 16 residues. As DNA, the CDR3 is TGTGCCAGCAGTTTAGCCTCAGCGGGGGGCAACAATGAGCAGTTCTTC. Encoded protein: CASSLASAGGNNEQFF.

The rearrangement links TRBV11-2 to TRBJ1-4; tentatively, D is TRBD1 (5 bases). Trimming pared 2 bases from V and 2 bases from J, leaving 21 bases between. Per the germline V gene, CDR1 is SGHAT and CDR2 is FQNNGV. The CDR3 covers 19 residues. The CDR3 is CASSLMSPIGGWTNEKLFF. The CDR3 DNA follows: TGTGCCAGCAGCTTAATGAGCCCCATCGGGGGATGGACTAATGAAAAACTGTTTTTT.